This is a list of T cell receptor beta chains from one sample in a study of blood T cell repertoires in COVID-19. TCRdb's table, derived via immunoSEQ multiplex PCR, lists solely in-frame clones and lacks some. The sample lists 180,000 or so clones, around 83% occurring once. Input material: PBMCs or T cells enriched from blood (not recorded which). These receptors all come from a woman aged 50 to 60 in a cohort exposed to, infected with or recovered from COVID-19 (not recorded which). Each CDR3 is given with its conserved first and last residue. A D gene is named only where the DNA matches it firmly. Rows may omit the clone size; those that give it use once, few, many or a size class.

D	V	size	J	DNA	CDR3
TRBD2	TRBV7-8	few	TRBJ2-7	TGTGCCAGCAGCTTAGAGGGAGGGCCTTACGAGCAGTACTTC	CASSLEGGPYEQYF
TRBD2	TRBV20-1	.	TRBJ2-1	TGCAGTGCTAGCCCCCTAGCGGGGCAGTTCTTC	CSASPLAGQFF
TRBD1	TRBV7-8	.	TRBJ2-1	TGTGCCAGCAGCCGACCCCAAACAGGGGACCCTCCTAATGAGCAGTTCTTC	CASSRPQTGDPPNEQFF
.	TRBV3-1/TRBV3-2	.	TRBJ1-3	TGTGCCAGCAGCCAAGGCAAGTCTATTCGGGAATCTGGAAACACCATATATTTT	CASSQGKSIRESGNTIYF
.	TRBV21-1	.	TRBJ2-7	TGTGCCAGCAGCATTAACAGGGAAGCCTATTGCGAGCAGTACTTC	CASSINREAYCEQYF
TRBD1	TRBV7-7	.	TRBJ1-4	TGTGCTAGCAGCTTAGGGACAGGGTCACAGGAAAAACTGTTTTTT	CASSLGTGSQEKLFF
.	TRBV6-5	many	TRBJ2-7	TGTGCCAGCAGTTCGAGATTCTCCCAGTACTTC	CASSSRFSQYF
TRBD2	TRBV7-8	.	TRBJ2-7	TGTGCCAGCAGCCTAGGTCCTAGCGGATACTACGAGCAGTACTTC	CASSLGPSGYYEQYF
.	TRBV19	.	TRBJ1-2	TGTGCCAGTAGTACCCAGGTTCCTGGCTACACCTTC	CASSTQVPGYTF
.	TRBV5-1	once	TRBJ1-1	TGCGCCAGCAGCTTCACAGGGTCTGAAGCTTTCTTT	CASSFTGSEAFF
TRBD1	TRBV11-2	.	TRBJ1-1	TGTGCCAGCAGCTCTTACGGATGGGACAGGGAGGGGAACACTGAAGCTTTCTTT	CASSSYGWDREGNTEAFF
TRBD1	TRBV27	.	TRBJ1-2	TGTGCCAGCAGGACACAGGGGGCGCTTGGCTACACCTTC	CASRTQGALGYTF
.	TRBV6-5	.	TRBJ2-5	TGTGCCAGCAGTTCTAGAGGGGGGGCAGAGACCCAGTACTTC	CASSSRGGAETQYF
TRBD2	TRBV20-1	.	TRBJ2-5	TGCAGTGCTAGTCTACAAGGACTAGCGGGGGGTCGCCAGTACTTC	CSASLQGLAGGRQYF
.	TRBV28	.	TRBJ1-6	TGTGCCAGCAGTCTACAGGGTCGCAATTCACCCCTCCACTTT	CASSLQGRNSPLHF
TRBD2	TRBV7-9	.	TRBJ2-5	TGTGCCAGCAGCCTCCCGGGTCGACTAGCGGGGGAAGGAGAGACCCAGTACTTC	CASSLPGRLAGEGETQYF
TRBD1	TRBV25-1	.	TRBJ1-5	TGTGCCAGCAGCGGGACAGGGGCTAGCCAGCCCCAGCATTTT	CASSGTGASQPQHF
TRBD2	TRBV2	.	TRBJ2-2	TGTGCCAGCAGTGCGCGGGAGATGGACGGGGAGCTGTTTTTT	CASSAREMDGELFF
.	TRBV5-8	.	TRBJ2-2	TGTGCCAGCAGCTTGGATTGGAGGGTCGGATTCGCCGGGGAGCTGTTTTTT	CASSLDWRVGFAGELFF
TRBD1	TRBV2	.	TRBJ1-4	TGTGCCAGCAGAGCTCACACAGGGGGATCTAATGAAAAACTGTTTTTT	CASRAHTGGSNEKLFF
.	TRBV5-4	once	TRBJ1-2	TGTGCCAGCAGCTTGTCTAGCGACATAAGGTACACCTTC	CASSLSSDIRYTF
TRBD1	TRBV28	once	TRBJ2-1	TGTGCCAGCAGTTTTCCCGGGACAGGGGTGGTTGAGCAGTTCTTC	CASSFPGTGVVEQFF
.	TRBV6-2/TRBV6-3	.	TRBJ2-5	TGTGCCAGCAGTTACTCGATAGAGTCAGGTCTTCAAGAGACCCAGTACTTC	CASSYSIESGLQETQYF
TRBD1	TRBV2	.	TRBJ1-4	TGTGCCAGCAGAGACAGGGATGCAACTAATGAAAAACTGTTTTTT	CASRDRDATNEKLFF
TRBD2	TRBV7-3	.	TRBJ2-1	TGTGCCAGCAGCTCGACCGGGACTAGCTTGGCCCATGAGCAGTTCTTC	CASSSTGTSLAHEQFF
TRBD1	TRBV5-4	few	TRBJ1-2	TGTGCCAGCAGCTCCGGGACAGGGATGGGATATGGCTACACCTTC	CASSSGTGMGYGYTF
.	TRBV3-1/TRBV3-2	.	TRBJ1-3	TGTGCCAGCAGCCAAGCCAGGGCTGGAAACACCATATATTTT	CASSQARAGNTIYF
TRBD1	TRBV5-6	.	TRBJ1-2	TGTGCCAGCAGCTGGGGGACAGGGAACTATGGCTACACCTTC	CASSWGTGNYGYTF
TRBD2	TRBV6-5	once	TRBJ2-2	TGTGCCAGCAGTTATCCCGGGACTAGCGGGAGTCGTGAGCTGTTTTTT	CASSYPGTSGSRELFF
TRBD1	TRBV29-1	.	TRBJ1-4	TGCAGCGGAGTTGACAGGGTTGGAGAAAAACTGTTTTTT	CSGVDRVGEKLFF
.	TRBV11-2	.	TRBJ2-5	TGTGCCAGCAGCTTAGCGATGGGGGCTAAAGAGACCCAGTACTTC	CASSLAMGAKETQYF
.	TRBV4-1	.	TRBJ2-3	TGCGCCAGCAGCTCAATGCAGGGATCATTCCCAGATACGCAGTATTTT	CASSSMQGSFPDTQYF
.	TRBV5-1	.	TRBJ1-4	TGCGCCAGCAGATCAGGGCTGAGTAATGAAAAACTGTTTTTT	CASRSGLSNEKLFF
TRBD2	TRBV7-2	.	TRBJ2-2	TGTGCCAGCAGCATACTAGCGGGGTGGAACACCGGGGAGCTGTTTTTT	CASSILAGWNTGELFF
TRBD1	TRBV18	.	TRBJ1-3	TGTGCCAGCTCACCCGTTCGGGACAGGGGCTCTGGAAACACCATATATTTT	CASSPVRDRGSGNTIYF
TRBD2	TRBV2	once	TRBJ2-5	TGTGCCAGCAGATGGACTAGCGGGGGGGTTCAAGAGACCCAGTACTTC	CASRWTSGGVQETQYF
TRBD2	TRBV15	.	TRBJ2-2	TGTGCCACCAGCAGAGATTTACTAGCGGGAGGGCCCGGGGAGCTGTTTTTT	CATSRDLLAGGPGELFF
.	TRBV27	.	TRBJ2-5	TGTGCCAGCAGTCCCCAGATGCTCGACAGAGAAGAGACCCAGTACTTC	CASSPQMLDREETQYF
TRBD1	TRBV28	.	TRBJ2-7	TGTGCCAGCAGTTCCCAGGGGGTTAGCTCCTACGAGCAGTACTTC	CASSSQGVSSYEQYF
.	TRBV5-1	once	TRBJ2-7	TGCGCCAGCAGCGTGACAGCACCTTCGCTGGGGTCAGCCTACGAGCAGTACTTC	CASSVTAPSLGSAYEQYF
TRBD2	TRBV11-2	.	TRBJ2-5	TGTGCCAGCAGCCCCACTAGCGGGGCGTACCAAGAGACCCAGTACTTC	CASSPTSGAYQETQYF
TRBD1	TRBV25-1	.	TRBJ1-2	TGTGCCAGCACTTCAGGGGGCGCTAACTATGGCTACACCTTC	CASTSGGANYGYTF
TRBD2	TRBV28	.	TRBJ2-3	TGTGCCAGCACCCCTGAGACTAGCGGGAGGGCCTGGGGTAAAACAGATACGCAGTATTTT	CASTPETSGRAWGKTDTQYF
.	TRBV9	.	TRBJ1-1	TGTGCCAGCAGCGTAGCGGCGGTGAACACTGAAGCTTTCTTT	CASSVAAVNTEAFF
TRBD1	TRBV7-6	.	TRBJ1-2	TGTGCCAGCAGCTTAGCTGAGACAGGGAGTGGCTACACCTTC	CASSLAETGSGYTF
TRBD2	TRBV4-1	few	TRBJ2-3	TGCGCCAGCAGCCAAGTGCCTAGCGGTCCTAGCACAGATACGCAGTATTTT	CASSQVPSGPSTDTQYF
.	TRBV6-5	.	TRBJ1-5	TGTGCCAGCAGGAGGTACGGCATCAGCAATCAGCCCCAGCATTTT	CASRRYGISNQPQHF
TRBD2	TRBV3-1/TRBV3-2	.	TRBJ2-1	TGTGCCAGCAGCCCCCTTCGACTAGCGGGGGGCGTTAATGAGCAGTTCTTC	CASSPLRLAGGVNEQFF
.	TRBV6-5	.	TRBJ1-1	TGTGCCAGAATCAAGGGGGGGGAAGCTTTCTTT	CARIKGGEAFF
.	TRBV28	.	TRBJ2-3	TGTGCCAGCAGTTCCTCCGGTAGGGGTCGAACAGATACGCAGTATTTT	CASSSSGRGRTDTQYF
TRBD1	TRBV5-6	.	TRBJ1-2	TGTGCCAGCAGCTTGGACAGGTACAGGGGTTCTGACGGCTACACCTTC	CASSLDRYRGSDGYTF
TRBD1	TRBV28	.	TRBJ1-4	TGTGCCAGCAGGGAGGACAGGGGACTTAATGAAAAACTGTTTTTT	CASREDRGLNEKLFF
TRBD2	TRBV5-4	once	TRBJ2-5	TGTGCCAGCAGCTTGCGGCTAGCGGGAGTAGAGACCCAGTACTTC	CASSLRLAGVETQYF
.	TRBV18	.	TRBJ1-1	TGTGCCAGCTCACCCCAGGTATACACTGAAGCTTTCTTT	CASSPQVYTEAFF
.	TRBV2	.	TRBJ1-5	TGTGCCAGCAGCGTTCTAGGACAGACCAATCAGCCCCAGCATTTT	CASSVLGQTNQPQHF
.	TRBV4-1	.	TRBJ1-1	TGCGCCAGCAGGCAAGGGGTATTGGGGCGCCGGGCGAACACTGAAGCTTTCTTT	CASRQGVLGRRANTEAFF
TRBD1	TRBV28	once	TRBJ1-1	TGTGCCAGCAGTTTTCGGACAGGGGGCCACACTGAAGCTTTCTTT	CASSFRTGGHTEAFF